This TCR beta chain was identified during a study of blood T cell repertoires in COVID-19. Study-wide context: The study drew acute and convalescent COVID-19 samples from the United States, Italy and Spain. PBMCs, B-cell-depleted T cells, or T cells were the source of the cDNA or gDNA that made up the material.

Original data processing: Counts of nucleated cells, estimated from reference gene primer amplification, were obtained. Measured with immunoSEQ multiplex PCR; TCRdb has only the in-frame clones, and not every one. The V and J calls and clone size are taken from that table; D and trimming were inferred from the DNA. The sample has about 250,000 clones, approximately 82% seen once; the top ten hold 4.5% to 6.5%. The receptor was isolated from a man older than 75 with acute or convalescent COVID-19. Sequenced input: peripheral blood.

The CDR3 DNA follows: TGTGCCAGCAGCCGGGAGGGGTCTGGGGCCAACGTCCTGACTTTC. Amino acids: CASSREGSGANVLTF. The chain combines TRBV6-5 with TRBJ2-6; 8 bases line up with TRBD2. The germline V gene encodes CDR1 MNHEY and CDR2 SVGAGI. CDR3 length: 15 residues. Trimming cost V 6 bases and J 1 base; bases outside gene matches: 2.